This T cell receptor (beta chain) was sequenced for a study of OX40 agonist ivuxolimab in advanced cancers. A history of autoimmune disease or systemic immunosuppression excluded patients. Blood got drawn at baseline, again on cycle 4 day 1, and then on cycle 7 day 1. Only in-frame clones appear in the TCRdb table, and some are missing; sequencing was by immunoSEQ multiplex PCR. The table lists around 95,000 clones, approximately 90% of them singletons. The CDR3 extends over 14 amino acids. Germline CDR1 is SGHTA and CDR2 is FQGNSA. Trimming took off 6 bases at V and 7 bases at J, with 13 bases between the two ends.

This rearrangement joins TRBV7-2 to TRBJ1-6, with D possibly matching TRBD1 (5 bases). This clonotype was obtained from an adult with an advanced solid tumor such as melanoma, head and neck, liver or kidney cancer. Here the sequenced sample was CD4+ or CD8+ T cells sorted from blood, taken in a trial of the OX40 agonist ivuxolimab. CDR3 sequence reads: CASRLGQRNSPLHF. The CDR3 nucleotides are TGTGCCAGCAGGTTGGGGCAGCGGAATTCACCCCTCCACTTT.